Below, 26 T cell receptor beta chains from the same sample are listed, as sequenced in a study of CD8+ T cells in alopecia areata. Extraction of RNA preceded its reverse transcription into cDNA, which served as the sequencing template. The data were produced by immunoSEQ multiplex PCR, yet TCRdb's version contains in-frame clones alone and is incomplete. The repertoire has 150,000 or so clones, over 70% of them found once; the top ten carry approximately 16%. The sample consisted of CD8+ T cells sorted from blood, taken at week 0. These receptor sequences come from a human donor with alopecia areata.

This sequence joins TRBV4-1 and TRBJ1-1; TRBD1 matches 9 bases. Losses at the gene ends were 0 bases for V and 0 bases for J; bases not matched to a gene: 11. Per germline, CDR1 MGHRA and CDR2 YSYEKL. This CDR3 is built from 19 residues. The CDR3 DNA follows: TGCGCCAGCAGCCAAGATCAGGTACGACAGGGGGTTGTGAACACTGAAGCTTTCTTT. This encodes CASSQDQVRQGVVNTEAFF.

The genes are TRBV4-1 and TRBJ1-1; D not resolved. The CDR3 has 11 amino acids. V lost 8 bases, J lost 7 bases, and 11 bases lay in between. Per germline, CDR1 MGHRA and CDR2 YSYEKL. CDR3 sequence: CASSNGLEAFF. The CDR3 DNA is TGCGCCAGCTCCAACGGTCTTGAAGCTTTCTTT.

The chain has TRBV19 and TRBJ1-2; 7 bases align to TRBD1. This CDR3 comprises 15 residues. Germline lookup yields CDR1 LNHDA and CDR2 SQIVND (reference sequence). With V trimmed by 5 bases and J by 0 bases, 6 bases remained unmatched. In DNA form, the CDR3 reads TGTGCCAGTAGTCCCGGGACAGCTCCTAACTATGGCTACACCTTC. It yields the protein CASSPGTAPNYGYTF.

This sequence joins TRBV30 and TRBJ2-3; TRBD1 matches at 7 bases. CDR1 is GTSNPN and CDR2 is SVGIG in the germline V gene (reference sequence). The length of the CDR3 is 13 residues. V lost 6 bases to trimming and J lost 4 bases; unmatched junction nucleotides: 7. The CDR3 DNA is TGTGCCTGCCGGACAGGCGGAGCAGATACGCAGTATTTT. This codes for CACRTGGADTQYF.

J is TRBJ2-1 and V is TRBV29-1; 7 nucleotides match TRBD2. Germline assignment: CDR1 SQVTM and CDR2 ANQGSEA. V shed 3 bases and J 5 bases; nucleotides not matched to a gene: 4. CDR3 length equals 13 residues. CDR3 residues: CSVEGTTDNEQFF. In nucleotides, the CDR3 is TGCAGCGTTGAGGGGACTACCGACAATGAGCAGTTCTTC.

The chain recombines TRBV19 with TRBJ1-5; a weak D match, TRBD1 (6 bases). Per germline, CDR1 LNHDA and CDR2 SQIVND (reference sequence). V lost 3 bases to trimming and J lost 4 bases, with 19 bases between them. The CDR3 has 17 residues. The CDR3 sequence is CASSMSSGEMDNQPQHF. The DNA of the CDR3 is TGTGCCAGTAGTATGTCTTCAGGGGAGATGGATAATCAGCCCCAGCATTTT. The entire variable domain, with the rest obtained from reference TRBV19 and TRBJ1-5, is as follows: DGGITQSPKYLFRKEGQNVTLSCEQNLNHDAMYWYRQDPGQGLRLIYYSQIVNDFQKGDIAEGYSVSREKKESFPLTVTSAQKNPTAFYLCASSMSSGEMDNQPQHFGDGTRLSIL.

This rearrangement joins TRBV27 to TRBJ2-5, with D possibly TRBD1 on 5 matching bases. With 6 bases removed from V and 3 bases from J, the gap between germline ends came to 20 bases. CDR3 length: 16 residues. Looked up from germline, CDR1 is MNHEY and CDR2 is SMNVEV (reference sequence). The DNA for the CDR3 is TGTGCCAGCAGCCCTGGACGGATAGTGACAGAAGAGACCCAGTACTTC. Translating gives CASSPGRIVTEETQYF.

This clone has just one count. The V call is TRBV6-1, the J call TRBJ2-7, with 8 bases lining up with TRBD1. Germline CDR1 reads MNHNS; CDR2 reads SASEGT. This CDR3 has 13 residues. V dropped 6 bases and J dropped 1; count of bases not matched to a gene: 2. Here the CDR3 reads CASRGQASYEQYF. CDR3 bases: TGTGCCAGCAGGGGACAGGCTTCCTACGAGCAGTACTTC.

The rearrangement joins TRBV7-9 to TRBJ2-7; 7 bases agree with TRBD2. Germline CDR1 SEHNR, CDR2 FQNEAQ (reference sequence). CDR3 size: 14 residues. Trimming at V came to 0 bases and at J to 4 bases, leaving 3 bases not matched to a gene. In nucleotides, the CDR3 is TGTGCCAGCAGCTTAGCTGATAGCGGGTACGAGCAGTACTTC. Protein sequence: CASSLADSGYEQYF.

For this clone: The sample holds other DNA sequences that translate to the same CDR3. The chain employs TRBV6-1 and TRBJ1-2; 9 nucleotides align to TRBD1. This CDR3 contains 14 residues. Germline CDR1 and CDR2: MNHNS and SASEGT. V lost 3 bases, J lost 3 bases, and 2 bases stayed unmatched. CDR3 in amino acids: CASSEGQGDYGYTF. In DNA form, the CDR3 reads TGTGCCAGCAGTGAGGGACAGGGAGACTATGGCTACACCTTC.

The chain is built from TRBV11-2 and TRBJ2-7, with 10 bases that match TRBD2. V gave up 2 bases and J gave up 5 bases; unmatched junction bases: 9. The CDR3 totals 16 residues. Germline V gene lookup returns CDR1 SGHAT and CDR2 FQNNGV. The CDR3 spells CASSLFQLAGGDEQYF. CDR3 DNA: TGTGCCAGCAGCTTATTCCAATTAGCGGGAGGAGACGAGCAGTACTTC.

This rearrangement joins TRBV6-4 to TRBJ2-2; either TRBD1 or TRBD2 may supply D (5 bases each). V was shortened by 3 bases and J by 0 bases, with 8 bases between the two germline ends. This CDR3 region has 15 residues. Germline assignment: CDR1 MRHNA and CDR2 SNTAGT. The CDR3 here is CASSEPGPNTGELFF. Here the CDR3 DNA reads TGTGCCAGCAGTGAACCGGGGCCGAACACCGGGGAGCTGTTTTTT.

This clone was counted between two and nine times. This chain links TRBV27 with TRBJ2-7; 9 bases match TRBD1. The CDR3 covers 15 residues. Germline trimming cut 5 bases from V and 2 bases from J; bases unmatched to any gene: 7. Germline V gene lookup returns CDR1 MNHEY and CDR2 SMNVEV (reference sequence). CDR3 nucleotides: TGTGCCAGCAGTGTAGGACAGGGGCGAACCTACGAGCAGTACTTC. Its protein is CASSVGQGRTYEQYF.

On this clone itself: In the same sample, other DNA sequences code for this CDR3. The chain couples TRBV6-5 to TRBJ1-1; possibly TRBD1 for D (5 bases). V was pared by 3 bases and J by 5 bases, with 7 bases between. The CDR3 is 12 residues long. Germline CDR1 and CDR2: MNHEY and SVGAGI. The CDR3 is CASSYGTTEAFF. The CDR3 DNA sequence: TGTGCCAGCAGTTATGGGACGACTGAAGCTTTCTTT.

The V and J genes are TRBV7-3 and TRBJ2-3; D tentatively reads TRBD1 or TRBD2 (6 bases each). CDR1 is SGHTA, CDR2 FQGTGA, per germline. CDR3 size: 14 residues. V was cut by 3 bases and J by 4 bases, with 11 bases left in between. The CDR3 here is CASSFNGGSDTQYF. CDR3 sequence (DNA): TGTGCCAGCAGCTTTAACGGGGGCTCAGATACGCAGTATTTT.

This chain joins TRBV25-1 and TRBJ2-5; D perhaps matches TRBD1 (6 bases). With 7 bases removed from V and 6 bases from J, the gap between germline ends came to 18 bases. This CDR3 contains 14 residues. Germline assignment: CDR1 MGHDK and CDR2 SYGVNS. The CDR3 protein is CASMGARTGKTQYF. The CDR3 DNA reads TGTGCCAGCATGGGGGCCAGAACCGGGAAGACCCAGTACTTC.

The chain uses TRBV27 and TRBJ1-6; D is possibly TRBD1 (6 bases). Trimming stripped 1 base from V and 10 bases from J, with 17 bases between. Looked up from germline, CDR1 is MNHEY and CDR2 is SMNVEV (reference sequence). The CDR3 totals 16 residues. CDR3: CASSLLSRAGGSPLHF. The CDR3 DNA is TGTGCCAGCAGTTTATTGAGCCGGGCGGGGGGCTCACCCCTCCACTTT.

The chain employs TRBV7-9 and TRBJ1-1; 9 positions match TRBD1. Looked up from germline, CDR1 is SEHNR and CDR2 is FQNEAQ (reference sequence). The CDR3 totals 17 residues. With 3 bases clipped from V and 3 bases from J, the junction kept 11 bases outside the gene matches. The CDR3 reads CASSFLGQGTRDTEAFF. The DNA of the CDR3 is TGTGCCAGCAGCTTCCTAGGACAGGGGACGCGGGACACTGAAGCTTTCTTT.

J is TRBJ1-2 and V is TRBV7-3; no firm D call. Trimming took off 5 bases at V and 8 bases at J, with 15 bases between the two ends. The germline V gene has CDR1 SGHTA and CDR2 FQGTGA. This CDR3 region has 13 residues. The CDR3 DNA sequence: TGTGCCAGCAGCCTGGGAGGTATAGGAGGCTACACCTTC. This gives the protein CASSLGGIGGYTF. Full variable domain (rest looked up from reference TRBV7-3 and TRBJ1-2): GAGVSQTPSNKVTEKGKYVELRCDPISGHTALYWYRQSLGQGPEFLIYFQGTGAADDSGLPNDRFFAVRPEGSVSTLKIQRTERGDSAVYLCASSLGGIGGYTFGSGTRLTVV.

The V gene is TRBV6-5, the J gene TRBJ2-1, with 15 nucleotides matching TRBD2. This CDR3 is built from 15 residues. Germline CDR1 reads MNHEY; CDR2 reads SVGAGI. V lost 6 bases to trimming and J lost 6 bases; unmatched junction nucleotides: 3. The DNA for the CDR3 is TGTGCCAGCAGCCCGGGACTAGCGGGAGGCAATGAGCAGTTCTTC. Its translation is CASSPGLAGGNEQFF.

This chain uses TRBV5-6 with TRBJ1-3, with D hard to call. Germline values: CDR1 SGHDT, CDR2 YYEEEE. There are 17 residues in the CDR3. Trimming took 4 bases from V and 0 from J, leaving 17 bases between them. CDR3 in DNA: TGTGCCAGCAGCCCCGGATACCTAAGTGCCTCTGGAAACACCATATATTTT. Translating gives CASSPGYLSASGNTIYF. The entire variable domain, with the rest obtained from reference TRBV5-6 and TRBJ1-3, is as follows: DAGVTQSPTHLIKTRGQQVTLRCSPKSGHDTVSWYQQALGQGPQFIFQYYEEEERQRGNFPDRFSGHQFPNYSSELNVNALLLGDSALYLCASSPGYLSASGNTIYFGEGSWLTVV.

This chain joins TRBV29-1 and TRBJ2-4; 12 nucleotides align to TRBD2. V lost 2 bases, J lost 6 bases, and 5 bases stayed unmatched. From germline, CDR1 is SQVTM and CDR2 ANQGSEA. The CDR3 is made up of 15 amino acids. The CDR3 sequence is CSVETWTSGINIQYF. The CDR3 DNA reads as TGCAGCGTTGAAACCTGGACTAGCGGGATAAACATTCAGTACTTC.

This clone occurred once. The CDR3 loop is CASSQGLSPDTGELFF. Here the CDR3 DNA reads TGTGCCAGCAGCCAAGGACTTTCCCCGGACACCGGGGAGCTGTTTTTT. The rearrangement links TRBV4-2 to TRBJ2-2; D ambiguous. The V and J ends lost 1 base and 3 bases respectively, with 12 bases between them. The CDR3 covers 16 residues. Germline V gene lookup returns CDR1 LGHNA and CDR2 YNFKEQ.

This clone is a singleton in its sample. This chain joins TRBV27 and TRBJ2-1; 10 nucleotides agree with TRBD1. The CDR3 has 13 amino acids. Per germline, CDR1 MNHEY and CDR2 SMNVEV (reference sequence). Trimming removed 6 bases from V and 9 bases from J; junction bases left unmatched: 5. The CDR3 is CASSSGQGGEQFF. CDR3 bases: TGTGCCAGCAGCTCTGGACAGGGGGGTGAGCAGTTCTTC.

This clone showed up just once. This chain joins TRBV6-6 and TRBJ2-7, with D possibly being TRBD2 (6 bases). The CDR3 has 13 residues. Germline CDR1 MNHNY, CDR2 SVGAGI (reference sequence). The germline V and J ends were trimmed by 4 bases and 2 bases, with 9 bases remaining between them. The CDR3 nucleotides are TGTGCCAGCAGTTCAGGACTAACCTACGAGCAGTACTTC. It specifies CASSSGLTYEQYF.

The V call is TRBV9, the J call TRBJ1-1, with D perhaps matching TRBD1 (5 bases). The CDR3 covers 13 residues. Trimming left V 4 bases short and J 4 bases short, with 11 bases between. The germline CDR1 and CDR2 sequences are SGDLS and YYNGEE. The CDR3 loop reads CASSSQGSTEAFF. The CDR3 DNA reads TGTGCCAGCAGCTCCCAGGGAAGCACTGAAGCTTTCTTT.